This TCR beta chain comes out of a study of T cell responses to AZD1222 COVID-19 vaccine. General study points: The study identified only five or six AZD1222 recipients as seropositive at baseline. Within unmutated variant regions lay the reported targets of nearly half of spike-specific TCRs. The CD4 TCRs associated with vaccination extended across spike and predominated at 160-218 and 743-854.

Sequencing used immunoSEQ multiplex PCR; TCRdb keeps in-frame clones, though not all of them. The table shows some 130,000 clones, with approximately 85% occurring only once. Per germline, CDR1 SGHRS and CDR2 YFSETQ. The CDR3 sequence is 13 residues long. V dropped 7 bases and J dropped 3 bases, with 14 bases sitting between them. Remarks on this clone: No antigen is known for it.

This clonotype originated in an adult in good health. This chain joins TRBV5-1 and TRBJ2-7; D uncertain. This material consisted of peripheral blood, taken on day 0 of MenACWY control vaccination. For the CDR3, the DNA is TGCGCCAGCCGTTTAGACTTTGGCTACGAGCAGTACTTC. Amino acid sequence: CASRLDFGYEQYF.